This TCR beta chain originates from a study of blood T cell repertoires in COVID-19. Background on the study: Samples of COVID-19 (acute and convalescent) were obtained from the United States, Italy and Spain. Sources were T cells, B-cell-depleted T cells, or PBMCs; the material itself was cDNA or gDNA.

The CDR3 has 13 residues. Germline CDR1 is SEHNR and CDR2 is FQNEAQ (reference sequence). The V gene end was trimmed by 1 base and the J gene end by 12 bases; junction bases not matched to a gene: 6. How the authors handled the data: How many nucleated cells were present was estimated from reference gene primer amplification. Repertoires were generated with immunoSEQ multiplex PCR, while TCRdb's copy carries only in-frame clones and drops some. The V and J calls and clone size come from that table; D and trimming were worked out from the DNA. The profile shows tens of thousands of clones, about 80% of them singletons.

This TCR was sampled from a human donor in a cohort sampled during active COVID-19. The rearrangement joins TRBV7-9 to TRBJ1-1, with TRBD1 matching 9 bases. The source material was peripheral blood. Here the CDR3 reads CASSLVTGQGTFF. As DNA, the CDR3 is TGTGCCAGCAGCTTAGTTACAGGACAGGGGACTTTCTTT.